A single sample gave rise to the 21 T cell receptor beta chains below, sequenced in a study of blood T cell repertoires in COVID-19. Here immunoSEQ multiplex PCR was the method, and the copy in TCRdb shows in-frame clones only, minus some. The sample holds about 330,000 clones, more than 85% seen once. Specimen: PBMCs or T cells enriched from blood (not recorded which). These receptors were obtained from a woman in her 30s who had recovered from COVID-19.

CDR3 loop: CASSLEGAVAEAFF. The CDR3 DNA sequence: TGTGCCAGCAGCTTAGAAGGGGCCGTCGCTGAAGCTTTCTTT. The chain has TRBV7-9 and TRBJ1-1; a possible D gene is TRBD1 (5 bases). There are 14 residues in the CDR3. Germline V gene data show CDR1 as SEHNR and CDR2 as FQNEAQ (reference sequence). Trimming took 1 base from V and 6 from J, leaving 12 bases between them.

This chain connects TRBV11-2 to TRBJ1-2, with no clear D. Trimming left V 1 base short and J 6 bases short, with 9 bases between. The germline CDR1 and CDR2 sequences are SGHAT and FQNNGV. The CDR3 is made up of 13 amino acids. The CDR3 region is CASSLAPGNGYTF. The CDR3 nucleotides read TGTGCCAGCAGCTTAGCCCCGGGGAATGGCTACACCTTC.

This sequence joins TRBV12-1 and TRBJ2-2; the table names TRBD2, a call not compared with the DNA. TRBV12-1 is tagged as a pseudogene. The CDR3 spans 12 residues. DNA of the CDR3: TGTGCCAGCAGCCTAATTCCCGGGGAGCTGTTTTTT. Its protein product is CASSLIPGELFF.

The J gene is TRBJ1-2, the V gene TRBV6-1; 8 nucleotides match TRBD1. From germline, CDR1 is MNHNS and CDR2 SASEGT. The CDR3 sequence is 16 residues long. J gave up 2 bases and V 0 bases, and 5 bases lay outside the gene matches. This CDR3 reads CASSEAGQGGNYGYTF. The CDR3 DNA reads as TGTGCCAGCAGTGAAGCTGGACAGGGAGGGAACTATGGCTACACCTTC.

The chain couples TRBV18 to TRBJ2-1, with D tentatively TRBD2 (5 bases). This CDR3 has 13 amino acids. V was clipped by 6 bases and J by 8 bases, with 14 bases between them. Germline-derived CDR1 and CDR2 are KGHSH and LQKENI. This CDR3 reads CASSPTGWDEQFF. CDR3 bases: TGTGCCAGCTCCCCCACGGGATGGGATGAGCAGTTCTTC. The whole variable domain, remainder taken from reference TRBV18 and TRBJ2-1, is NAGVMQNPRHLVRRRGQEARLRCSPMKGHSHVYWYRQLPEEGLKFMVYLQKENIIDESGMPKERFSAEFPKEGPSILRIQQVVRGDSAAYFCASSPTGWDEQFFGPGTRLTVL.

The DNA of the CDR3 is TGTGCCAGTTGGTTCGGGACTAGCGGCTACAATGAGCAGTTCTTC. Translated, it gives CASWFGTSGYNEQFF. V and J are TRBV6-5 and TRBJ2-1; 11 positions agree with TRBD2. The CDR3 has 15 amino acids. Trimming cost V 9 bases and J 3 bases; bases outside gene matches: 7. CDR1 MNHEY and CDR2 SVGAGI come from the germline V gene.

This clone has just one count. The V and J genes are TRBV9 and TRBJ2-3; 7 bases are a match to TRBD1. V lost 0 bases, J lost 6 bases, and 7 bases stayed unmatched. In germline, CDR1 is SGDLS, CDR2 YYNGEE. The CDR3 is 15 residues long. The CDR3 spells CASSVAGLGGDTQYF. CDR3 coding DNA: TGTGCCAGCAGCGTAGCGGGTCTAGGGGGCGATACGCAGTATTTT.

The V gene is TRBV28, the J gene TRBJ2-7; D remains unclear. V shed 0 bases and J shed 6 bases, with 6 bases lying between them. Germline V CDR1 and CDR2: MDHEN, SYDVKM. CDR3 length equals 12 residues. CDR3 protein: CASSLWPGEQYF. The DNA for the CDR3 is TGTGCCAGCAGTTTATGGCCGGGCGAGCAGTACTTC. Combining the CDR3 with reference TRBV28 and TRBJ2-7 gives the whole variable domain DVKVTQSSRYLVKRTGEKVFLECVQDMDHENMFWYRQDPGLGLRLIYFSYDVKMKEKGDIPEGYSVSREKKERFSLILESASTNQTSMYLCASSLWPGEQYFGPGTRLTVT.

The V and J genes are TRBV28 and TRBJ1-5, with 9 nucleotides matching TRBD1. Germline CDR1 reads MDHEN; CDR2 reads SYDVKM. The CDR3 covers 15 residues. J lost 4 bases, V lost 8 bases, and 9 bases had no gene match. In DNA form, the CDR3 reads TGTGCCAGCTATTATCCGGGACAGGGTAATCAGCCCCAGCATTTT. This codes for CASYYPGQGNQPQHF.

This clone came up once. This chain uses TRBV11-3 with TRBJ2-2; 7 positions agree with TRBD2. CDR3 length: 13 amino acids. Germline CDR1 reads SGHNT; CDR2 reads YENEEA. V lost 8 bases and J lost 4; bases outside the gene matches: 4. This chain's CDR3 is CASRRGSTGELFF. The CDR3 bases are TGTGCCAGCCGGCGGGGGAGCACCGGGGAGCTGTTTTTT.

This chain uses TRBV5-1 with TRBJ1-1; maybe TRBD1 (6 bases). This CDR3 spans 14 amino acids. Trimming took 2 bases from V and 5 from J, leaving 13 bases between them. CDR1 and CDR2 (germline): SGHRS, YFSETQ. The CDR3 coding sequence is TGCGCCAGCAGCTTCGATGGGGGCGCGACTGAAGCTTTCTTT. This encodes CASSFDGGATEAFF.

In this sample, this clone turned up a few times. The chain couples TRBV5-6 to TRBJ1-1; 7 bases line up with TRBD1. The J segment lost 7 bases and the V segment lost 1 base, leaving 4 bases of the junction unmatched. Per the germline V gene, CDR1 is SGHDT and CDR2 is YYEEEE. The length of the CDR3 is 13 residues. CDR3 in DNA: TGTGCCAGCAGCTTGTGGACAGGACTTGAAGCTTTCTTT. Protein product: CASSLWTGLEAFF.

The chain couples TRBV19 to TRBJ1-5; 11 bases map to TRBD1. The CDR3 consists of 15 residues. V lost 1 base to trimming and J lost 8 bases; unmatched junction nucleotides: 4. The V gene's germline CDR1 is LNHDA and CDR2 SQIVND (reference sequence). The CDR3 bases are TGTGCCAGTAGTATAGTCGGGACAGGGGGGGAGCCCCAGCATTTT. Amino acids: CASSIVGTGGEPQHF.

As to this clone: This likely comes from a read error, as the CDR3 has no conserved phenylalanine or tryptophan at its end. The limits of the CDR3 on the DNA are not certain, so only TCRdb's listed CDR3 is given. The gene calls are TRBV6-1 and TRBJ1-5. Counting both end residues, the CDR3 totals 12 amino acids. The V gene's germline CDR1 is MNHNS and CDR2 SASEGT. CDR3: CASSELSAPCLV.

The J gene is TRBJ1-6, the V gene TRBV6-2 or TRBV6-3, with D maybe TRBD1 (6 bases). This CDR3 is built from 15 residues. The V end was cut by 4 bases, the J end by 3 bases, with 10 bases between. Germline V CDR1 and CDR2: MNHEY, SVGEGT. In nucleotides, the CDR3 is TGTGCCAGCAGTTCTGGACAGCTCTATAATTCACCCCTCCACTTT. Protein product: CASSSGQLYNSPLHF.

The chain couples TRBV7-2 to TRBJ2-2; 11 bases match TRBD2. Germline assignment: CDR1 SGHTA and CDR2 FQGNSA. The CDR3 runs 16 residues. The trim removed 4 bases at V and 5 bases at J, leaving 6 bases unmatched. The CDR3 bases are TGTGCCAGCAGCTCCCGACTAGCGGGACGGACCGGGGAGCTGTTTTTT. Its protein product is CASSSRLAGRTGELFF.

This clone was observed once. This chain links TRBV11-1 with TRBJ1-2, with 12 bases that match TRBD1. The CDR3 extends over 15 amino acids. From germline, CDR1 is SGHAT and CDR2 FQDESV (reference sequence). V trimming: 4 bases; J trimming: 8 bases; junction bases outside the gene matches: 8. Here the CDR3 DNA reads TGTGCCAGCAGCTCAAGGGGGACAGGGGGCCTCGGCTACACCTTC. This codes for CASSSRGTGGLGYTF.

The chain joins TRBV28 to TRBJ1-4; no clear D. Per germline, CDR1 MDHEN and CDR2 SYDVKM. This CDR3 comprises 12 residues. Trimming left V 8 bases short and J 8 bases short, with 12 bases between. Here the CDR3 DNA reads TGTGCCAGCCTGCGGGCTCAGGAAAAACTGTTTTTT. It encodes CASLRAQEKLFF.

This sequence joins TRBV28 and TRBJ2-1, with D perhaps TRBD2 (6 bases). The CDR3 runs to 18 residues. Per germline, CDR1 MDHEN and CDR2 SYDVKM. Trimming shortened V by 3 bases and J by 0 bases, and 18 bases separated the two germline ends. The CDR3 sequence: CASSFELARTSSYNEQFF. The CDR3 nucleotides are TGTGCCAGCAGTTTTGAGCTAGCGAGAACAAGCTCCTACAATGAGCAGTTCTTC.

V and J are TRBV14 and TRBJ2-1, with 9 nucleotides matching TRBD2. Germline V gene lookup returns CDR1 SGHDN and CDR2 FVKESK. The CDR3 contains 15 residues. The junction had 12 bases not matched to a gene; V was cut back by 1 base and J by 14 bases. The CDR3 reads CASSQGAGGGRLKFF. CDR3 sequence (DNA): TGTGCCAGCAGCCAAGGAGCGGGAGGTGGTCGCCTTAAGTTCTTC.

The CDR3 reads CASSMGARNQPQHF. CDR3 in DNA: TGTGCCAGTAGTATGGGGGCTCGCAATCAGCCCCAGCATTTT. This chain uses TRBV19 with TRBJ1-5; tentatively, D is TRBD1 (6 bases). Germline V gene lookup returns CDR1 LNHDA and CDR2 SQIVND (reference sequence). CDR3 length: 14 amino acids. V gave up 3 bases and J gave up 2 bases, with 8 bases separating them.